The rows below give T cell receptor beta chains drawn from one sample of a study of human T cells and chemical hapten exposure. Each CDR3 protein is one row after TCRdb ran MiXCR on the RACE reads. The repertoire holds 62,000 or so distinct CDR3 sequences, with roughly 9.7% as singletons. The material was whole blood, obtained in connection with sensitization to the hapten diphenylcyclopropenone (DPC). Every receptor here comes from a woman aged 45-65 years with alopecia areata. Some clones in this sample may be carry-over from other donors' samples. Each CDR3 is given with its conserved first and last residue. The D gene is left open where the match is weak. Clone size appears in some rows only: once, few, many, or a class for an expanded clone.

j_call | v_call | d_call | clone_size | cdr3_aa | cdr3_nt
TRBJ1-1 | TRBV29-1 | . | many | CSVEEKGAAEAFF | TGCAGCGTTGAAGAGAAGGGTGCGGCTGAAGCTTTCTTT
TRBJ2-5 | TRBV18 | . | many | CASSPTGIQETQYF | TGTGCCAGCTCACCCACGGGAATCCAAGAGACCCAGTACTTC
TRBJ2-2 | TRBV28 | TRBD2 | many | CASSFPLGLAGGVNTGELFF | TGTGCCAGCAGTTTCCCCCTCGGGCTAGCGGGGGGGGTTAACACCGGGGAGCTGTTTTTT
TRBJ1-6 | TRBV7-6 | . | . | CASSRKHRESSSPLHF | TGTGCCAGCAGCCGTAAACACAGGGAAAGTAGTTCACCCCTCCACTTT
TRBJ2-7 | TRBV9 | . | many | CASSVGGTYSYEQYF | TGTGCCAGCAGCGTTGGGGGGACTTACTCCTACGAGCAGTACTTC
TRBJ1-6 | TRBV5-5 | TRBD1 | many | CASRFGQGSTYNSPLHF | TGTGCCAGCAGATTCGGACAGGGTAGCACCTATAATTCACCCCTCCACTTT
TRBJ1-1 | TRBV20-1 | TRBD1 | many | CSARTGGPSTEAFF | TGCAGTGCTAGGACAGGGGGCCCATCCACTGAAGCTTTCTTT
TRBJ1-2 | TRBV20-1 | . | few | CSARARQATNYGYTF | TGCAGTGCTAGAGCGAGACAGGCAACTAACTATGGCTACACCTTC
TRBJ1-5 | TRBV6-1 | TRBD1 | few | CASSGAGGGNQPQHF | TGTGCCAGCAGTGGGGCAGGGGGCGGCAATCAGCCCCAGCATTTT
TRBJ1-5 | TRBV12-5 | . | few | CASGTVQPQHF | TGTGCTAGTGGTACGGTTCAGCCCCAGCATTTT
TRBJ2-1 | TRBV19 | . | . | CATSDYPEVYNEQFF | TGTGCCACCTCGGACTACCCCGAGGTATACAATGAGCAGTTCTTC
TRBJ2-1 | TRBV7-3 | . | many | CASSLGHGHEQFF | TGTGCCAGCAGCTTAGGGCATGGGCATGAGCAGTTCTTC
TRBJ2-2 | TRBV29-1 | . | many | CSVGAGTGELFF | TGCAGCGTTGGGGCAGGCACCGGGGAGCTGTTTTTT
TRBJ2-1 | TRBV20-1 | TRBD2 | . | CSAPPYRTSGRGGGGNEQFF | TGCAGTGCTCCACCCTACCGGACTAGCGGGAGAGGGGGAGGGGGAAATGAGCAGTTCTTC
TRBJ1-5 | TRBV30 | . | few | CAWAGGPNQPQHF | TGTGCCTGGGCGGGGGGGCCCAATCAGCCCCAGCATTTT
TRBJ2-2 | TRBV7-2 | TRBD1 | few | CASTLGGGGTGELFF | TGTGCCAGCACCCTAGGGGGCGGCGGCACCGGGGAGCTGTTTTTT
TRBJ2-3 | TRBV6-4 | . | . | CASSRDGRQDTQYF | TGTGCCAGCAGTAGGGACGGAAGGCAGGATACGCAGTATTTT
TRBJ1-1 | TRBV29-1 | . | many | CSVVGQPNTEAFF | TGCAGCGTTGTAGGTCAACCTAACACTGAAGCTTTCTTT
TRBJ2-5 | TRBV7-9 | . | many | CASSEEGRSPETQYF | TGTGCCAGCAGCGAAGAGGGTCGGTCACCAGAGACCCAGTACTTC
TRBJ2-7 | TRBV9 | TRBD1 | many | CASSAGTGQSYKQYF | TGTGCCAGCAGCGCGGGGACAGGACAATCTTACAAGCAGTACTTC